This T cell receptor (beta chain) is drawn from a study of blood T cell repertoires in COVID-19. Study at large: There were acute and convalescent COVID-19 samples, and they came from the United States, Italy and Spain. PBMCs, B-cell-depleted T cells, or T cells were the source of the cDNA or gDNA that made up the material.

The CDR3 length is 11 residues. V was cut by 3 bases and J by 5 bases, with 5 bases left in between. The germline CDR1 and CDR2 sequences are DFQATT and SNEGSKA (reference sequence). Per the authors' pipeline: Counts of nucleated cells, estimated from reference gene primer amplification, were obtained. Only in-frame clones appear in the TCRdb table, and some are missing; sequencing was by immunoSEQ multiplex PCR. V, J and clone size are those of that table, while D and trimming were read from the DNA. The sample comprises approximately 120,000 clones, roughly four fifths of which are singletons, and roughly 13% rests with the top ten.

This chain connects TRBV20-1 to TRBJ2-1; weak D call: TRBD1 (5 bases). Sequenced material: peripheral blood. This TCR derives from a human donor in a cohort sampled during active COVID-19. Here the CDR3 reads CSARTDNEQFF. CDR3 DNA: TGCAGTGCTAGGACAGACAATGAGCAGTTCTTC.